A selection of T cell receptor beta chains follows, all from one sample in a study of T cells in Graves' hyperthyroidism and ophthalmopathy. Via MiXCR, TCRdb re-called the multiplex PCR reads, giving one row per CDR3 protein. The table includes roughly 570,000 distinct CDR3 sequences, 46% detected once. The sequencing input was peripheral blood or thyroid tissue (not recorded which). Receptors were obtained from an adult woman with Graves' disease, either hyperthyroidism or ophthalmopathy (not recorded which). The CDR3 runs from the conserved cysteine through the conserved F or W. A D gene is named only where the DNA matches it firmly. For some rows the clone size is stated as once, few or many, or as a class when expanded; others skip it.

v_gene: TRBV5-1
d_gene: TRBD2
abundance: -
j_gene: TRBJ2-7
CDR3nt: TGCGCCAGCAAGCCTCGGGGGGGTACCGCCTACGAGCAGTACTTC
CDR3aa: CASKPRGGTAYEQYF

v_gene: TRBV5-1
d_gene: TRBD2
abundance: -
j_gene: TRBJ2-7
CDR3nt: TGCGCCAGCAGCTTGGCTAGCGGGACCTACGAGCAGTACTTC
CDR3aa: CASSLASGTYEQYF

v_gene: TRBV27
d_gene: -
abundance: few
j_gene: TRBJ2-2
CDR3nt: TGTGCCAGCCCCACGGGCAGGTCCGTAGGGGAGCTGTTTTTT
CDR3aa: CASPTGRSVGELFF

v_gene: TRBV29-1
d_gene: TRBD2
abundance: -
j_gene: TRBJ2-1
CDR3nt: TGCAGCGTTGTACTAGCGGGTCGTCTCAATGAGCAGTTCTTC
CDR3aa: CSVVLAGRLNEQFF

v_gene: TRBV7-3
d_gene: TRBD1
abundance: -
j_gene: TRBJ2-2
CDR3nt: TGTGCCAGCAGCATCCAACAGGGGGCGTCGTCTGAGCTGTTTTTT
CDR3aa: CASSIQQGASSELFF

v_gene: TRBV10-3
d_gene: TRBD1
abundance: -
j_gene: TRBJ1-1
CDR3nt: TGTGCCACCTGGACAGGGTCTGACACTGAAGCTTTCTTT
CDR3aa: CATWTGSDTEAFF

v_gene: TRBV7-8
d_gene: -
abundance: many
j_gene: TRBJ1-2
CDR3nt: TGTGCCAGCAGCCCTCCCGGACGCTATGGCTACACCTTC
CDR3aa: CASSPPGRYGYTF

v_gene: TRBV10-1
d_gene: -
abundance: few
j_gene: TRBJ2-5
CDR3nt: TGCGCCAGCAGTGAGTCAAGGCTCCCTCCAGAGACCCAGTACTTC
CDR3aa: CASSESRLPPETQYF

v_gene: TRBV20-1
d_gene: -
abundance: many
j_gene: TRBJ1-1
CDR3nt: TGCAGTGTTTTTGGCGGGGGAATGAACACTGAAGCTTTCTTT
CDR3aa: CSVFGGGMNTEAFF

v_gene: TRBV20-1
d_gene: -
abundance: -
j_gene: TRBJ1-2
CDR3nt: TGCAGTGCGCCTCGCTATGGCTACACCTTC
CDR3aa: CSAPRYGYTF

v_gene: TRBV20-1
d_gene: -
abundance: -
j_gene: TRBJ2-7
CDR3nt: TGCAGTGCTAGGATTCCCTACGAGCAGTACTTC
CDR3aa: CSARIPYEQYF

v_gene: TRBV7-9
d_gene: -
abundance: few
j_gene: TRBJ1-4
CDR3nt: TGTGCCAGCAACGAGATTGGAGCTAATGAAAAACTGTTTTTT
CDR3aa: CASNEIGANEKLFF

v_gene: TRBV11-2
d_gene: -
abundance: -
j_gene: TRBJ1-1
CDR3nt: TGTGCCAGCAGCTCAGAACGGGGCACTGAAGCTTTCTTT
CDR3aa: CASSSERGTEAFF

v_gene: TRBV18
d_gene: -
abundance: -
j_gene: TRBJ1-1
CDR3nt: TGTGCCAGCTCACCACCGAGCAAAAAGAACACTGAAGCTTTCTTT
CDR3aa: CASSPPSKKNTEAFF

v_gene: TRBV9
d_gene: TRBD2
abundance: -
j_gene: TRBJ2-7
CDR3nt: TGTGCCAGCAGCGCCCCAGGTCGAGCGGGAAGGTACGAGCAGTACTTC
CDR3aa: CASSAPGRAGRYEQYF

v_gene: TRBV6-5
d_gene: -
abundance: many
j_gene: TRBJ1-4
CDR3nt: TGTGCCACGTCCCGGGATGAAAAACTGTTTTTT
CDR3aa: CATSRDEKLFF

v_gene: TRBV12-3/TRBV12-4
d_gene: TRBD1
abundance: many
j_gene: TRBJ2-7
CDR3nt: TGTGCCAGCAGTTTAGGACAGGGATACTACGAGCAGTACTTC
CDR3aa: CASSLGQGYYEQYF

v_gene: TRBV12-3/TRBV12-4
d_gene: TRBD2
abundance: many
j_gene: TRBJ2-7
CDR3nt: TGTGCCAGCACCTCTAGCGGAAATACCTACGAGCAGTACTTC
CDR3aa: CASTSSGNTYEQYF

v_gene: TRBV24-1
d_gene: TRBD1
abundance: once
j_gene: TRBJ1-2
CDR3nt: TGTGCCACCAGTGATGGGACAGAAAGGAAGGGCTACACCTTC
CDR3aa: CATSDGTERKGYTF